Presented here are 14 T cell receptor beta chains from one specimen sequenced in a study of blood T cell repertoires in COVID-19 (dated by TCRdb to about 2020). The library was prepared using the immunoSEQ multiplex PCR assay. Drawn from immuneACCESS, this table holds only the in-frame rearrangements with V and J called that TCRdb kept. Clones are partly lost; checked studies trace under half to an unresolved V gene and leave the rest unexplained. Within this sample are approximately 98,000 clones, with just over 85% of them counted one time only. The biggest ten clones account for 2% to 2.5% of the sample. The sample consisted of peripheral blood. The receptors were sampled from a human donor in a cohort sampled during active COVID-19.

The chain combines TRBV5-6 with TRBJ2-7; tentatively, D is TRBD1 (6 bases). Germline values: CDR1 SGHDT, CDR2 YYEEEE. V was clipped by 2 bases and J by 5 bases, with 11 bases between them. There are 13 residues in the CDR3. The CDR3 DNA follows: TGTGCCAGCAGCTTCTTTCAGGGGAACGAGCAGTACTTC. Translating it yields CASSFFQGNEQYF.

The chain links TRBV27 to TRBJ1-1; D is perhaps TRBD1 (5 bases). The CDR3 consists of 14 residues. Trimming removed 1 base from V and 1 base from J, with 7 bases in between. Germline loops: CDR1 MNHEY, CDR2 SMNVEV (reference sequence). The CDR3 DNA reads as TGTGCCAGCAGTTTATTCGACAGGAACACTGAAGCTTTCTTT. Translated: CASSLFDRNTEAFF.

This clone has just a few counts. The rearrangement links TRBV7-8 to TRBJ1-5; no clear D. Trimming took 3 bases from V and 7 from J, leaving 19 bases between them. This CDR3 has 16 residues. The V gene's germline CDR1 is SGHVS and CDR2 FQNEAQ. CDR3 nucleotides: TGTGCCAGCAGCTTCGAAGAGGGAGGGCTTGGGCAGCCCCAGCATTTT. Amino acid sequence: CASSFEEGGLGQPQHF.

The gene calls are TRBV5-4 and TRBJ2-2; D gene unclear. The germline V gene has CDR1 SGHNT and CDR2 YYREEE (reference sequence). There are 14 residues in the CDR3. V lost 4 bases and J lost 5, with 12 bases in between. In DNA form, the CDR3 reads TGTGCCAGCAGCCCCAGTGCAGGAACCGGGGAGCTGTTTTTT. This codes for CASSPSAGTGELFF.

This sequence joins TRBV5-6 and TRBJ1-2; D unclear. In germline, CDR1 is SGHDT, CDR2 YYEEEE. The CDR3 covers 14 residues. Trimming removed 0 bases at V and 8 bases at J, with 14 bases between. The CDR3 spells CASSLDVVANGYTF. The CDR3 coding sequence is TGTGCCAGCAGCTTGGACGTGGTGGCAAACGGCTACACCTTC.

The CDR3 region is CAISASNSNQPQHF. CDR3 DNA sequence: TGTGCCATCAGTGCCAGTAATAGCAATCAGCCCCAGCATTTT. This chain connects TRBV10-3 to TRBJ1-5; no clear D. Germline CDR1 ENHRY, CDR2 SYGVKD. V was cut by 4 bases and J by 0 bases, with 7 bases left in between. This CDR3 is 14 amino acids long.

V usage is TRBV9 and J usage is TRBJ2-2; D not certain. Trimming stripped 0 bases from V and 1 base from J, with 4 bases between. Per the germline V gene, CDR1 is SGDLS and CDR2 is YYNGEE. This CDR3 has 14 residues. This CDR3 reads CASSVGLNTGELFF. CDR3 coding DNA: TGTGCCAGCAGCGTAGGTCTGAACACCGGGGAGCTGTTTTTT. Full variable domain (missing parts from reference TRBV9 and TRBJ2-2): DSGVTQTPKHLITATGQRVTLRCSPRSGDLSVYWYQQSLDQGLQFLIQYYNGEERAKGNILERFSAQQFPDLHSELNLSSLELGDSALYFCASSVGLNTGELFFGEGSRLTVL.

The chain carries TRBV7-9 and TRBJ2-2; TRBD1 aligns across 9 bases. The germline CDR1 and CDR2 sequences are SEHNR and FQNEAQ (reference sequence). This CDR3 region has 15 residues. V lost 1 base, J lost 5 bases, and 2 bases stayed unmatched. The CDR3 protein is CASSLGDRATGELFF. DNA for the CDR3: TGTGCCAGCAGCTTAGGGGACAGGGCAACCGGGGAGCTGTTTTTT.

This chain connects TRBV7-9 to TRBJ2-3; 9 bases are shared with TRBD1. The V gene end was trimmed by 5 bases and the J gene end by 4 bases; junction bases not matched to a gene: 7. The CDR3 spans 15 residues. Germline V gives CDR1 SEHNR, CDR2 FQNEAQ (reference sequence). The CDR3 here is CASSPRQGGADTQYF. In DNA, the CDR3 is TGTGCCAGCAGCCCCCGACAGGGGGGCGCAGATACGCAGTATTTT.

In regard to this clone: A read error may produce the germline difference seen at one junction end. This chain joins TRBV2 and TRBJ2-1; 8 bases match TRBD2. The CDR3 extends over 14 amino acids. Germline assignment: CDR1 SNHLY and CDR2 FYNNEI. The CDR3 DNA sequence: TGTGCCAGCAGTCAAGCGGGAGTGGTGAATGAGCAGTTCTTC. Encoded protein: CASSQAGVVNEQFF. Supplemented by reference TRBV2 and TRBJ2-1, the full variable domain reads EPEVTQTPSHQVTQMGQEVILRCVPISNHLYFYWYRQILGQKVEFLVSFYNNEISEKSEIFDDQFSVERPDGSNFTLKIRSTKLEDSAMYFCASSQAGVVNEQFFGPGTRLTVL.

This clone was counted between two and nine times. The chain uses TRBV5-1 and TRBJ2-3, with D possibly matching TRBD2 (6 bases). V was cut by 0 bases and J by 2 bases, with 16 bases left in between. Germline CDR1 SGHRS, CDR2 YFSETQ. This CDR3 is built from 17 residues. The chain's CDR3 is CASSLEGVGGITDTQYF. The CDR3 DNA follows: TGCGCCAGCAGCTTGGAGGGAGTTGGGGGGATCACAGATACGCAGTATTTT.

The chain is built from TRBV27 and TRBJ2-3; unclear D gene. Trimming took off 7 bases at V and 0 bases at J, with 11 bases between the two ends. The germline CDR1 and CDR2 sequences are MNHEY and SMNVEV (reference sequence). This CDR3 is 14 amino acids long. The CDR3 coding sequence is TGTGCCAGCACCCCGCGCCCTAGCACAGATACGCAGTATTTT. This sequence encodes CASTPRPSTDTQYF.

The chain has TRBV18 and TRBJ1-1; no firm D call. Between the trimmed V and J ends, which lost 5 bases and 1 base, there was a span of 11 bases. The germline CDR1 and CDR2 sequences are KGHSH and LQKENI. The CDR3 totals 14 residues. The CDR3 sequence is CASSSTQENTEAFF. CDR3 DNA sequence: TGTGCCAGCTCATCGACTCAAGAGAACACTGAAGCTTTCTTT.

The gene calls are TRBV19 and TRBJ2-3, with 7 bases identical to TRBD1. Germline-derived CDR1 and CDR2 are LNHDA and SQIVND (reference sequence). This CDR3 spans 16 amino acids. Trimming took 5 bases from V and 3 from J; bases not matched to a gene: 11. The CDR3 here is CASSPRTGELTDTQYF. CDR3 bases: TGTGCCAGTAGTCCACGGACAGGCGAACTTACAGATACGCAGTATTTT.